This T cell receptor beta chain emerged from a study of PD-1 blockade in classical Hodgkin lymphoma. Trimming took off 9 bases at V and 6 bases at J, with 19 bases between the two ends. CDR3 length equals 14 residues. Germline assignment: CDR1 SGHDT and CDR2 YYEEEE. Noted time point: cycle 4 day 1 (C4D1), after five to seven weeks of nivolumab. Relapses following autologous stem cell transplantation were seen in all patients, with brentuximab vedotin exposure varying. The protocol was immunoSEQ multiplex PCR, while the TCRdb copy is restricted to in-frame clones and leaves out a portion. The repertoire includes roughly 60,000 clones, approximately 92% of them detected once, and around 8% sits in the top ten.

Sequenced here: peripheral blood mononuclear cells (PBMCs), sampled before the fourth cycle of nivolumab. This sequence joins TRBV5-6 and TRBJ1-5; TRBD1 might be the D (5 bases). This sequence was found in a human donor with classical Hodgkin lymphoma. In nucleotides, the CDR3 is TGTGCCACCTGGTTAAACAGGCCCGGTCAGCCCCAGCATTTT. It encodes CATWLNRPGQPQHF.